This TCR beta chain was documented in a study of cytomegalovirus exposure and HLA in healthy donors (dated 2017 in TCRdb). Some background on the complete study: In an earlier analysis of 587 of the donors, around 300 Gb of sequence data and 117 million unique TCR beta sequences from about 179 million T cells were reported. Among 398 genotyped donors of the cohort, an average of approximately 240,000 unique TCR beta nucleotide sequences were sequenced per donor, around a sixth of them non-productive. Rather than using new phenotypic data, the later analysis identified candidate immune exposures from TCR beta sequences and from how often those sequences occurred across donors. HLA typing included class I and class II loci at four-digit resolution. All discovery cohort repertoires had been generated on a single sequencing platform. Of the approximately 400 genotyped donors, 80% to 90% were placed in the genetic ancestry cluster associated with self-reported Caucasian donors. A separate validation cohort of approximately 130 different subjects was used in addition to the 666-subject first cohort. A later analysis re-examined previously published TCR beta repertoires from about 670 donors and added high-resolution HLA genotyping to investigate patterns of TCR occurrence. The number of donors typed differed by locus, with roughly 629-640 for A, B, C, DRB1 and DQB1, 522 for DQA1, 606 for DPA1, and some 440 for DPB1. About five DR-DQ haplotypes were treated as single units for association and clustering because of strong linkage in the cohort. An early release covering more than 500 HLA-typed donors comprised about 300 gigabases of sequencing data and roughly 86 million unique TCR sequences. To predict cytomegalovirus infection status, the study brought together high-throughput TCR immunosequencing, statistical association of individual TCRs with disease status, and machine learning. Alongside the repertoire data, information on donor age, sex, ethnicity and CMV serostatus was compiled. An earlier analysis of about 600 of the donors used high-throughput TCR beta sequencing to judge whether each TCR beta V gene segment behaved as functional or pseudogenic. The aim of the study was to test whether cataloging public T cell receptors could identify signatures of past pathogen exposure. A later genetic analysis took genome-wide SNP genotypes for about 65% of the 666 donors and used that subset as a discovery cohort. The T cell repertoires of under 700 subjects were profiled by immunosequencing and related to cytomegalovirus serostatus. General findings and caveats noted by the study authors: Compared with equally common non-associated chains, HLA-associated TCR beta chains in a later analysis were more clonally expanded and had lower generation probabilities. In vitro tests confirmed that three of the cytomegalovirus-associated TCR beta chains recognize cytomegalovirus antigens. A further reported finding was that TCR beta sequences accurately predicted the HLA-A and HLA-B alleles for most subjects in the first cohort. A group of highly shared sequence variants was considered likely to be a technical artifact of the sequencing pipeline. An earlier analysis of 587 of the donors showed that most TCR beta V segments appeared in productive rearrangements either about 87% or about 30% of the time, which broadly matched IMGT annotations. Because counts were too low, seventeen rarely observed V segments, including chromosome 9 orphons, were left out of the earlier analysis of over 550 of the donors. Only TCR beta chains were sequenced in this cohort, and the absence of alpha or paired-chain data limited detectable features. A total of 150 to 200 TCR beta chains were listed by the study as associated with cytomegalovirus. In a later genetic analysis, a missense DCLRE1C variant was associated with V-gene and J-gene trimming of TCR beta chains, and the association was replicated in an independent cohort. The classifier was reported to diagnose cytomegalovirus status with high specificity and sensitivity in both the original and validation cohorts. According to a later analysis, TCR association rates differed among HLA loci, with DRB1 alleles showing the most associated TCRs and HLA-C alleles showing the fewest. Correlated functional status among segregating V segments might reflect linkage disequilibrium, but an unknown experimental factor could not be ruled out. It was suggested by the authors that the approach could potentially be generalized to other disease states and immunological phenotypes. While some public TCRs were present in many individuals, most TCR sequences turned up only very rarely across donors. According to a later analysis, parvovirus B19, influenza, CMV and Epstein-Barr virus appeared linked to several top co-occurrence clusters. A later genetic analysis reported fewer N-insertions in productive TCRs among donors in an Asian-associated ancestry cluster than the roughly 700-donor mean. Immune exposure information for the cohort was limited to CMV serostatus. Some IMGT-functional V segments, including TRBV6-2 and TRBV6-3, could not be told apart with the 87-base-pair reads, so those segments were excluded. In a later analysis, more than 15,000 TCR beta sequences were associated with specific HLA alleles at a false discovery rate of 0.05. In a later analysis, most CMV-associated TCR beta chains were found to appear HLA-restricted, with HLA associations seemingly driven largely by CMV exposure. Because HLA typing was missing for some donors at each locus, association tests included only the typed subset. The presence/absence analyses assumed that sequencing depth was roughly uniform across donors, and that assumption may not be true. Strong co-occurrence of HLA alleles, especially DR and DQ, made assigning TCR associations to individual alleles difficult.

Libraries were built with the immunoSEQ multiplex PCR assay. For the multiplex PCR, a mixture combining 60 forward primers for TCR Vbeta segments and 13 reverse primers for TCR Jbeta segments was used. A multiplex PCR assay on genomic DNA amplified the CDR3 region of rearranged TCR beta genes. The Illumina HiSeq System was used to sequence the amplified TCR beta libraries as 87-base-pair reads. The authors processed their data as follows. A later analysis tallied around 80 million unique TCR beta chains across the 650 to 750 repertoires, and approximately 12 million of those chains were shared by two or more donors. Raw reads were error-corrected and collapsed into unique sequences by a nearest-neighbor algorithm in which closely related sequences were merged to remove PCR and sequencing errors. V, D and J gene segments were assigned by aligning CDR3 sequences to IMGT reference sequences. For a sequence to be retained, a match of at least six nucleotides to both a V gene segment and a J gene segment was required. A rearrangement counted as productive if the CDR3 had no stop codons and remained in frame with V and J, and every other rearrangement counted as non-productive. CDR3 was defined according to IMGT convention as the region running from the second conserved V-encoded cysteine to the conserved J-encoded phenylalanine. The earlier analysis of 550 to 650 of the donors excluded any sequence lacking an unambiguous match to a single V gene segment. In an earlier analysis of several hundred of the donors, V segments were called functional above 56.7% productive rearrangements and were called segregating when the between-donor standard deviation exceeded 5%. To diagnose cytomegalovirus status from the catalog of TCR beta chain sequences, a statistical classification framework was built. In a later analysis, V and J genes were assigned by comparing TCR nucleotide sequences against IMGT/GENE-DB human TR gene sequences. A later analysis assigned CDR3 sequences and most-parsimonious VDJ recombination scenarios with the TCRdist pipeline. In a later analysis, every TCR beta chain was defined by the combination of its CDR3 amino acid sequence and its V-gene family, and reads without a unique V-gene family were dropped. In a later analysis, 500 to 650 highly shared, low-generation-probability nucleotide sequences were removed to address suspected cross-contamination and a sequencing artifact. In a later analysis, a clonal expansion index was calculated for each public chain from normalized within-repertoire ranks of inferred template counts. A later analysis computed generation probabilities with a VDJ recombination model fitted to out-of-frame rearrangements, and checked the results against IGoR. In a later analysis, hypergeometric tests were used to score TCR-TCR, TCR-HLA and TCR-CMV co-occurrence, with a repertoire-size bias correction applied to TCR pairs. False discovery rates were estimated in a later analysis by permuting HLA or CMV assignments 20 times. A later analysis grouped co-occurring TCRs with DBSCAN, adding TCRdist sequence similarity when clustering within HLA-allele-positive subsets. For co-occurrence clustering, repertoires with fewer than 30,000 or more than 120,000 public chains were excluded, along with roughly five repertoires with anomalous nucleotide sharing. Held by TCRdb, this immuneACCESS table contains in-frame sequences only and omits some clones. Under half of the omission traces to an unresolved V gene where checked; the cause of the rest is unknown. V, J and clone size are those of that table, while D and trimming were read from the DNA. For this sample there are around 170,000 clones; approximately 88% appear just once. The ten largest clones represent 2.6% of the sample.

The CDR3 runs 12 amino acids, cysteine and phenylalanine included. Only the CDR3 portion is preserved as DNA: 36 bases, with reading frame beginning at the first base. The V end gives up 1 base and the J end 12 bases, leaving 3 bases in the junction not matched to a gene. Reading the germline V gene gives CDR1 SGHDT and CDR2 YYEEEE. The cohort comprised 710 or so healthy bone marrow donors. At the time of sampling, every cohort member was nominally healthy, though immune exposures that went unrecorded were likely present. The donor tested CMV seropositive and was one of the 289 seropositive cohort members. A peripheral blood sample was collected from each donor, and TCR beta sequencing was performed on peripheral blood mononuclear cells. Genomic DNA extraction from the blood cell samples was performed with the Qiagen DNeasy Blood Extraction Kit. Comment on this clone: Its antigen target is currently unknown. No per-base quality is available; no much larger clone lies one base away.

Sequenced input: PBMCs. This chain joins TRBV5-6 to TRBJ2-2, with 7 middle bases fitting TRBD1. This TCR was recovered from a woman aged 45-59 years in good health and CMV-seropositive. For the CDR3, the sequence is CASSLQGVKLFF. The sequenced DNA: TGTGCCAGCAGCTTGCAGGGGGTTAAGCTGTTTTTT.